This TCR beta chain was recovered during a study of response to subunit inactivated influenza vaccine. The study's findings and limits: T cells newly recruited by each seasonal influenza vaccination are few, the authors suggested.

In its sample, this clonotype was seen a few times. No antigen is known for it. TCRdb called the RT-PCR reads again in MiXCR, with one record for every CDR3 protein. The data contain 500,000 to 600,000 distinct CDR3 sequences, 13% to 15% of them seen just once; the ten biggest clones take up over 8.5%. CDR3 length: 12 residues. Deletions cut 2 bases from V and 7 bases from J, with 11 bases between. Germline V gives CDR1 DFQATT, CDR2 SNEGSKA (reference sequence). This clonotype was sampled from a man between 45 and 60 years old who received an inactivated influenza vaccine. The material was PBMCs from blood, obtained roughly 12 days after vaccination. This rearrangement joins TRBV20-1 to TRBJ1-1; D is unclear. CDR3 nucleotide sequence: TGCAGTGCTAGAAAGGGCGGAGGTGAAGCTTTCTTT. Translation: CSARKGGGEAFF.